This T cell receptor (beta chain) emerged from a study of T-cell reconstitution after alpha-beta-depleted transplantation in children. Findings of the study overall: T-cell numbers and diversity one year post-transplant derived largely from freshly generated T cells.

Unique molecular identifiers were used to barcode this TCRbeta library. Via MiXCR, TCRdb re-called the PCR reads, giving one row per CDR3 protein. The repertoire consists of some 300,000 distinct CDR3 sequences, with roughly 8.2% occurring once and the leading ten covering approximately 9.6%. This clonotype came up many times. Its cognate antigen is unknown. The CDR3 runs to 12 residues. V was shortened by 0 bases and J by 8 bases, with 8 bases between the two germline ends. The germline CDR1 and CDR2 sequences are SGDLS and YYNGEE. The genes are TRBV9 and TRBJ1-1, with D unresolved. The source is a female patient between 2 and 15 years old who had a stem cell transplant for Fanconi anemia, so the T cells may come from the graft donor. The material was peripheral blood, obtained 360 days after TCRalphabeta/CD19-depleted stem cell transplant. CDR3 coding DNA: TGTGCCAGCAGCGTAGACCCCACCGAAGCTTTCTTT. Translation: CASSVDPTEAFF.